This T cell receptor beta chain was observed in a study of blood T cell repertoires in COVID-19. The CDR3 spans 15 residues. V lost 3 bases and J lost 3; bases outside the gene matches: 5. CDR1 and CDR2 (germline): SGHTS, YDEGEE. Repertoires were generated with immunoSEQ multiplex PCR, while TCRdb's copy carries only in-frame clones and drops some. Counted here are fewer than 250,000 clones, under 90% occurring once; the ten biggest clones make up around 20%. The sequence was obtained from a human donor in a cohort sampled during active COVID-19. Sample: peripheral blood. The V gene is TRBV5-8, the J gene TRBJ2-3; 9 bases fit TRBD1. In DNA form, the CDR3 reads TGTGCCAGCAGCTATTGGGGACAGGGAACAGATACGCAGTATTTT. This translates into CASSYWGQGTDTQYF.